A single sample gave rise to the 6 T cell receptor beta chains below, sequenced in a study of control samples from healthy donors and cancer patients. TCRdb's copy holds only in-frame clones and misses some; the assay was immunoSEQ multiplex PCR. Seen here are around 170,000 clones, roughly nine tenths observed once, and the top ten hold more than 1.3%. Sequencing input: blood. These receptors all stem from a man aged 25 to 40 in good health.

With regard to this clone: Other DNA sequences from this sample encode an identical CDR3 as well. V is TRBV19 and J is TRBJ2-3, with TRBD2 matching 9 bases. CDR1 is LNHDA and CDR2 is SQIVND in the germline V gene (reference sequence). This CDR3 contains 14 residues. Trimming cost V 6 bases and J 1 base; bases outside gene matches: 2. CDR3 in amino acids: CASRRTSGTDTQYF. The CDR3 DNA reads as TGTGCCAGTAGGAGGACTAGCGGCACAGATACGCAGTATTTT.

This chain links TRBV5-1 with TRBJ2-5; 10 bases fit TRBD2. This CDR3 spans 19 amino acids. The V gene end was trimmed by 0 bases and the J gene end by 3 bases; junction bases not matched to a gene: 14. CDR1 and CDR2 (germline): SGHRS, YFSETQ. The CDR3 loop is CASSLVFASGSPEKETQYF. The CDR3 bases are TGCGCCAGCAGCTTGGTTTTTGCTAGCGGGAGTCCGGAGAAAGAGACCCAGTACTTC.

This clone was recorded only once. V usage is TRBV9 and J usage is TRBJ1-1, with no clear D. V shed 3 bases and J shed 4 bases, with 10 bases lying between them. The length of the CDR3 is 13 residues. Germline lookup yields CDR1 SGDLS and CDR2 YYNGEE. CDR3 sequence reads: CASSGSSSTEAFF. The CDR3 bases are TGTGCCAGCAGCGGTAGCAGTAGCACTGAAGCTTTCTTT.

The chain has TRBV19 and TRBJ2-7; tentatively, D is TRBD1 (6 bases). V was cut by 3 bases and J by 5 bases, with 14 bases left in between. Germline-derived CDR1 and CDR2 are LNHDA and SQIVND (reference sequence). The CDR3 runs 14 residues. The chain's CDR3 is CASSIVQGYNEQYF. CDR3 nucleotides: TGTGCCAGTAGTATCGTACAGGGTTACAACGAGCAGTACTTC.

The chain employs TRBV12-3 or TRBV12-4 and TRBJ1-1; perhaps TRBD1 as D (5 bases). The CDR3 consists of 12 residues. Trimming took off 3 bases at V and 14 bases at J, with 16 bases between the two ends. CDR3 in DNA: TGTGCCAGCAGTTTTAATACGGGCAGGGTCTTCTTT. The encoded protein is CASSFNTGRVFF.

The gene calls are TRBV7-2 and TRBJ2-3; TRBD2 agrees at 14 bases. V lost 7 bases and J lost 2; bases outside the gene matches: 5. Germline assignment: CDR1 SGHTA and CDR2 FQGNSA. The CDR3 contains 16 residues. The CDR3 nucleotides are TGTGCCAGCAACCTGGGACTAGCGGGGGTCACAGATACGCAGTATTTT. Protein product: CASNLGLAGVTDTQYF.